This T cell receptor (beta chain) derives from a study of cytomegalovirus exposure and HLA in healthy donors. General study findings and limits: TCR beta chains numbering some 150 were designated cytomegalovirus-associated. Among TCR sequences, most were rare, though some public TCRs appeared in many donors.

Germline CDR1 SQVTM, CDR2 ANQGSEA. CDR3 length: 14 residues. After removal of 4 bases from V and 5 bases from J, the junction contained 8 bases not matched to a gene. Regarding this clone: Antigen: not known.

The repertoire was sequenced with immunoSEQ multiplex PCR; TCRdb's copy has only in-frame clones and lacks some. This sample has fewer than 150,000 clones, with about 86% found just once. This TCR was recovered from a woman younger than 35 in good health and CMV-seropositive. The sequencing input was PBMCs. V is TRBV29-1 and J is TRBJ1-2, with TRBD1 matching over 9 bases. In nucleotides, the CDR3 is TGCAGCGTTGGCTGGACAGGGGCTAGGTATGGCTACACCTTC. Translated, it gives CSVGWTGARYGYTF.